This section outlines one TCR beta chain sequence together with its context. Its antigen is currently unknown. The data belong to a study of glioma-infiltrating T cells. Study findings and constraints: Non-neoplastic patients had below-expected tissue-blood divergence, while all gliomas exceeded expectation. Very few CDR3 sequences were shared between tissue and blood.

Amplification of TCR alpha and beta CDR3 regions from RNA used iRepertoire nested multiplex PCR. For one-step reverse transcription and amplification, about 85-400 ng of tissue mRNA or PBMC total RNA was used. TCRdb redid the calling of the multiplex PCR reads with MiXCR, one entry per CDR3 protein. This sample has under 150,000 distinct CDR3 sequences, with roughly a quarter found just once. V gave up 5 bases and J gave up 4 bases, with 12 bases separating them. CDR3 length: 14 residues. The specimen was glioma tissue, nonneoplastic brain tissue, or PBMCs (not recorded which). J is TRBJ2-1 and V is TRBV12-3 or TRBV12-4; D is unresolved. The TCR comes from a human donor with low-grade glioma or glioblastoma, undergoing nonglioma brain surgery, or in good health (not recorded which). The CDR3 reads CASSPRIRYNEQFF. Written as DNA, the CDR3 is TGTGCCAGCAGTCCTCGGATTCGGTACAATGAGCAGTTCTTC.